The 13 T cell receptor beta chains in this list originate from one sample, sequenced in a study of blood T cell repertoires in COVID-19 (dated by TCRdb to the early 2020s). The library was generated by the immunoSEQ multiplex PCR assay. TCRdb took over this immuneACCESS table, retaining in-frame rearrangements with V and J assigned. Such tables are incomplete; in checked studies, under half of the missing clones stem from an unresolved V gene, and the remainder is unexplained. For this sample the table gives 20,000 to 25,000 clones, of which under 95% were detected only once. The ten largest clones add up to 3.5% to 4.5% of the sample. Sequencing input: peripheral blood. The receptors shown here come from a human donor in a cohort sampled during active COVID-19.

The V gene is TRBV13, the J gene TRBJ2-5, with 12 bases that match TRBD1. The trim removed 3 bases at V and 7 bases at J, leaving 9 bases unmatched. CDR3 length: 16 residues. Germline lookup yields CDR1 PRHDT and CDR2 FYEKMQ (reference sequence). CDR3 region: CASSFPGTGGLGTQYF. The DNA of the CDR3 is TGTGCCAGCAGCTTTCCGGGGACAGGGGGCTTGGGGACCCAGTACTTC. Full variable domain (missing parts from reference TRBV13 and TRBJ2-5): AAGVIQSPRHLIKEKRETATLKCYPIPRHDTVYWYQQGPGQDPQFLISFYEKMQSDKGSIPDRFSAQQFSDYHSELNMSSLELGDSALYFCASSFPGTGGLGTQYFGPGTRLLVL.

This clone was seen only a few times. The chain links TRBV10-3 to TRBJ2-7; D is possibly TRBD1 (5 bases). Trimming shortened V by 3 bases and J by 0 bases, and 6 bases separated the two germline ends. The CDR3 loop spans 13 amino acids. Germline V CDR1 and CDR2: ENHRY, SYGVKD. The chain's CDR3 is CAISDTGSYEQYF. The CDR3 DNA is TGTGCCATCAGTGACACAGGCTCCTACGAGCAGTACTTC.

The chain combines TRBV6-2 or TRBV6-3 with TRBJ2-1; 11 nucleotides align to TRBD2. Germline trimming cut 5 bases from V and 3 bases from J; bases unmatched to any gene: 9. The CDR3 extends over 17 amino acids. The germline V gene has CDR1 MNHEY and CDR2 SVGEGT. The CDR3 sequence is CASSPTLAGGLYNEQFF. The CDR3 region has the DNA TGTGCCAGCAGTCCCACCCTAGCGGGGGGCCTCTACAATGAGCAGTTCTTC.

This chain uses TRBV3-1 (or the pseudogene TRBV3-2) with TRBJ2-1; D is undetermined. V lost 1 base to trimming and J lost 0 bases, with 13 bases between them. Per germline, CDR1 LGHDT and CDR2 YNNKEL (reference sequence). The CDR3 is 17 residues long. The CDR3 protein is CASSQVGGWSSYNEQFF. CDR3 nucleotides: TGTGCCAGCAGCCAAGTAGGTGGGTGGAGCTCCTACAATGAGCAGTTCTTC.

This clone was recorded a few times. The gene calls are TRBV27 and TRBJ2-2; 10 positions agree with TRBD1. The CDR3 extends over 14 amino acids. Looked up from germline, CDR1 is MNHEY and CDR2 is SMNVEV (reference sequence). The V gene end was trimmed by 6 bases and the J gene end by 4 bases; junction bases not matched to a gene: 2. The CDR3 loop is CASRGTGVTGELFF. The CDR3 coding sequence is TGTGCCAGCAGAGGGACAGGGGTCACCGGGGAGCTGTTTTTT.

The gene calls are TRBV9 and TRBJ1-1; D gene unclear. V was trimmed by 3 bases and J by 4 bases, leaving 13 bases between them. The germline gives CDR1 SGDLS, CDR2 YYNGEE. There are 14 residues in the CDR3. The CDR3: CASSGISRGTEAFF. CDR3 DNA: TGTGCCAGCAGCGGCATAAGCCGGGGCACTGAAGCTTTCTTT.

The chain employs TRBV2 and TRBJ1-5, with TRBD1 matching over 9 bases. The ends lost 7 bases at V and 3 bases at J; junction bases unmatched: 7. CDR1 and CDR2 from the germline V gene are SNHLY and FYNNEI. CDR3 length equals 15 residues. DNA of the CDR3: TGTGCCAGCAAACAGGGGGCATTAGTCAATCAGCCCCAGCATTTT. The encoded protein is CASKQGALVNQPQHF.

The V and J genes are TRBV11-3 and TRBJ2-1; TRBD1 aligns across 8 bases. CDR1 is SGHNT and CDR2 is YENEEA in the germline V gene. The CDR3 loop spans 15 amino acids. V dropped 1 base and J dropped 1; count of bases not matched to a gene: 0. The CDR3 region has the DNA TGTGCCAGCAGCTTAGGACAGGGGTCCTACAATGAGCAGTTCTTC. The encoded protein is CASSLGQGSYNEQFF.

This sequence joins TRBV7-6 and TRBJ1-1; possibly TRBD1 for D (6 bases). This CDR3 is built from 13 residues. CDR1 SGHVS and CDR2 FNYEAQ come from the germline V gene. V was shortened by 5 bases and J by 2 bases, with 9 bases between the two germline ends. The CDR3 sequence is CASSRDTNTEAFF. The CDR3 region has the DNA TGTGCCAGCAGCAGGGACACAAACACTGAAGCTTTCTTT.

This clone was seen a single time. The CDR3 DNA follows: TGTGCCACCAGCGAGGACAGTCGGAATGAGCAGTTCTTC. Amino acid sequence: CATSEDSRNEQFF. V gene TRBV15 combines with J gene TRBJ2-1, with D tentatively TRBD1 (6 bases). Germline-derived CDR1 and CDR2 are LNHNV and YYDKDF (reference sequence). CDR3 length: 13 residues. Trimming pared 5 bases from V and 7 bases from J, leaving 12 bases between. The full variable domain, its missing parts supplied by reference TRBV15 and TRBJ2-1, is DAMVIQNPRYQVTQFGKPVTLSCSQTLNHNVMYWYQQKSSQAPKLLFHYYDKDFNNEADTPDNFQSRRPNTSFCFLDIRSPGLGDTAMYLCATSEDSRNEQFFGPGTRLTVL.

This chain's CDR3 is CASSETTGSNQPQHF. CDR3 bases: TGTGCCAGTAGCGAAACGACGGGTAGCAATCAGCCCCAGCATTTT. The rearrangement links TRBV19 to TRBJ1-5; no reliable D call. V dropped 6 bases and J dropped 0 bases, with 12 bases sitting between them. CDR1 and CDR2 (germline): LNHDA, SQIVND (reference sequence). The CDR3 length is 15 residues.

V gene TRBV6-1 combines with J gene TRBJ1-1, with a weak D call TRBD1 (5 bases). Germline V gene data show CDR1 as MNHNS and CDR2 as SASEGT. V lost 2 bases and J 11 bases, leaving 15 bases between the germline ends. CDR3 length: 13 amino acids. In DNA form, the CDR3 reads TGTGCCAGCAGTGAATGGATTGGCGGGGGGGCTTTCTTT. Protein: CASSEWIGGGAFF.

The rearrangement links TRBV3-1 (or the pseudogene TRBV3-2) to TRBJ1-1; no definite D call. The CDR3 length is 16 residues. V was pared by 0 bases and J by 6 bases, with 17 bases between. The germline gives CDR1 LGHDT, CDR2 YNNKEL (reference sequence). For the CDR3, the DNA is TGTGCCAGCAGCCAAGATTTTTACGGCCGCGGGGCTGAAGCTTTCTTT. Translated, it gives CASSQDFYGRGAEAFF.